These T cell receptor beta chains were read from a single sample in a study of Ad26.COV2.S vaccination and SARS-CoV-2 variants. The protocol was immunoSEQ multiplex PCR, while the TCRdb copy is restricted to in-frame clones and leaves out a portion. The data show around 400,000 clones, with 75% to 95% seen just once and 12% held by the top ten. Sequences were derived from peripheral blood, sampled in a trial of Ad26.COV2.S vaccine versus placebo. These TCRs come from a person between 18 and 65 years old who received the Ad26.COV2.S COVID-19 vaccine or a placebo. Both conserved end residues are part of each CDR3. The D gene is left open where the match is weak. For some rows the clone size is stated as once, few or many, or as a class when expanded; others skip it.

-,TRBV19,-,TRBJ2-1,CASSIATGDPFSEQFF,TGTGCCAGTAGTATAGCTACGGGAGACCCTTTTAGTGAGCAGTTCTTC
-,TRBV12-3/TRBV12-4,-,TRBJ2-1,CASSSRPTGQFF,TGTGCCAGCAGTTCCCGGCCGACGGGGCAGTTCTTC
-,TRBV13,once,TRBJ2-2,CASSLPNTGELFF,TGTGCCAGCAGCCTACCGAACACCGGGGAGCTGTTTTTT
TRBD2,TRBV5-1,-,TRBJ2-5,CASSYGTSSVIGETQYF,TGCGCCAGCAGCTACGGGACTAGTTCCGTGATTGGAGAGACCCAGTACTTC
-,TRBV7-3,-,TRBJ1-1,CASSASRGNTEAFF,TGTGCCAGCAGCGCAAGCAGGGGGAACACTGAAGCTTTCTTT
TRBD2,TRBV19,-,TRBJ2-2,CASKVLAGPTGELFF,TGTGCCAGTAAGGTGCTAGCGGGACCCACCGGGGAGCTGTTTTTT
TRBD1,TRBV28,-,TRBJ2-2,CASSPQTGDRGDHTGELFF,TGTGCCAGCAGTCCGCAAACCGGGGACAGGGGCGATCACACCGGGGAGCTGTTTTTT
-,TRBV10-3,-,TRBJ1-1,CAISVDTDKLEAFF,TGTGCCATCAGTGTTGACACCGACAAGCTTGAAGCTTTCTTT
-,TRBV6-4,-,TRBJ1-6,CASGAGNNSPLHF,TGTGCCAGCGGGGCAGGCAATAATTCACCCCTCCACTTT
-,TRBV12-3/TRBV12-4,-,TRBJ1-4,CASSPNEKLFF,TGTGCCAGCAGTCCAAATGAAAAACTGTTTTTT
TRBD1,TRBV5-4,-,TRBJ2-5,CASSPSDREETQYF,TGTGCCAGCAGCCCGTCTGACAGGGAAGAGACCCAGTACTTC
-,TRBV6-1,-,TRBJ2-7,CASSESEGPYEQYF,TGTGCCAGCAGTGAAAGTGAGGGCCCCTACGAGCAGTACTTC
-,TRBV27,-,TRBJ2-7,CASSGTGSSSYEQYF,TGTGCCAGCAGTGGAACGGGATCGAGCTCCTACGAGCAGTACTTC
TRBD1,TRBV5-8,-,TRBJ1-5,CASRLSGQGKGQPQHF,TGTGCCAGCAGATTGAGCGGACAGGGGAAGGGTCAGCCCCAGCATTTT
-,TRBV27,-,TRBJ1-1,CASSSGVRGYTEAFF,TGTGCCAGCAGTTCTGGGGTTCGGGGCTACACTGAAGCTTTCTTT
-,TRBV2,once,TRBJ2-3,CASSPMEMADTQYF,TGTGCCAGCAGTCCGATGGAGATGGCAGATACGCAGTATTTT
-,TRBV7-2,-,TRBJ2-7,CASSLSVGSYEQYF,TGTGCCAGCAGCTTATCGGTAGGCTCCTACGAGCAGTACTTC
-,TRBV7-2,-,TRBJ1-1,CASSLGGPVSRAEAFF,TGTGCCAGCAGCTTAGGGGGGCCGGTATCGAGGGCTGAAGCTTTCTTT
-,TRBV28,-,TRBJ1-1,CASRPLRANTEAFF,TGTGCCAGCAGACCACTTAGGGCGAACACTGAAGCTTTCTTT
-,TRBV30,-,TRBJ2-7,CAWKTVVGEQYF,TGTGCCTGGAAGACTGTGGTGGGCGAGCAGTACTTC
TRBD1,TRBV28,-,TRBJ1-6,CASARGSYNSPLHF,TGTGCCAGCGCCAGGGGGTCCTATAATTCACCCCTCCACTTT
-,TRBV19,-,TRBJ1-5,CASSISSSNQPQHF,TGTGCCAGTAGTATATCGAGTAGCAATCAGCCCCAGCATTTT
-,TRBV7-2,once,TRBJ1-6,CASSPGTAYNSPLHF,TGTGCCAGCAGTCCCGGGACGGCCTATAATTCACCCCTCCACTTT
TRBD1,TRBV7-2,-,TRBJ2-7,CASSPGTAREQYF,TGTGCCAGCAGCCCGGGGACAGCGAGGGAGCAGTACTTC
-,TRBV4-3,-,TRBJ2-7,CASSQSSQGGYEQYF,TGCGCCAGCAGCCAGTCAAGCCAGGGGGGCTACGAGCAGTACTTC
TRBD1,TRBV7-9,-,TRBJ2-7,CASSLDSQGVEQYF,TGTGCCAGCAGCTTAGATTCACAGGGGGTTGAGCAGTACTTC
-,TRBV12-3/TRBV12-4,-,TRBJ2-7,CASSLEVTYEQYF,TGTGCCAGCAGTTTGGAGGTTACCTACGAGCAGTACTTC
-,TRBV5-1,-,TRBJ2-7,CASSWSNTDSLFSEQYF,TGCGCCAGCAGCTGGTCGAATACGGACAGCCTTTTCTCCGAGCAGTACTTC
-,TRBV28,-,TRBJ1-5,CASSLLQGSGNQPQHF,TGTGCCAGCAGTCTCCTACAGGGTTCTGGCAATCAGCCCCAGCATTTT
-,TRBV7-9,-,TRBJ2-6,CASSLFGEANVLTF,TGTGCCAGCAGCTTATTTGGGGAGGCCAACGTCCTGACTTTC
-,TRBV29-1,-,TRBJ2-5,CSAGYGDGQTQYF,TGCAGCGCGGGCTATGGGGACGGGCAGACCCAGTACTTC
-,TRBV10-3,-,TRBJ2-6,CAIQGPGANVLTF,TGTGCCATCCAGGGTCCTGGGGCCAACGTCCTGACTTTC
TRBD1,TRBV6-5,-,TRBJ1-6,CASSSRQGRHNSPLHF,TGTGCCAGCAGTTCCCGACAGGGCCGACATAATTCACCCCTCCACTTT
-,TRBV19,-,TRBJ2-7,CASMSSTYEQYF,TGTGCCAGTATGTCTAGCACCTACGAGCAGTACTTC
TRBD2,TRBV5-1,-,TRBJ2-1,CASSLLADGRSEQFF,TGCGCCAGCAGCTTACTAGCGGACGGGAGGAGTGAGCAGTTCTTC
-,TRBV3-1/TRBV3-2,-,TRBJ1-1,CASSRRQIARGTEAFF,TGTGCCAGCAGCCGAAGACAAATTGCTCGTGGCACTGAAGCTTTCTTT
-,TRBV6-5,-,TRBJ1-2,CASSYSRGSYGYTF,TGTGCCAGCAGTTACTCCAGGGGTAGCTATGGCTACACCTTC
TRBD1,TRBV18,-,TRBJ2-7,CASSLTDRAISYEQYF,TGTGCCAGCTCTTTAACGGACAGGGCGATCTCCTACGAGCAGTACTTC
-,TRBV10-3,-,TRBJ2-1,CAISEGGISSYNEQFF,TGTGCCATCAGTGAGGGTGGGATTAGCTCCTACAATGAGCAGTTCTTC
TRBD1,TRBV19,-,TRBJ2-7,CASSNPGQVSYEQYF,TGTGCCAGTAGTAACCCGGGACAGGTCTCCTACGAGCAGTACTTC
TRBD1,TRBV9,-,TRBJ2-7,CASSVMTGEDYYYEQYF,TGTGCCAGCAGCGTCATGACAGGGGAAGATTATTACTACGAGCAGTACTTC
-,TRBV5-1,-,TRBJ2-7,CASSLSSYEQYF,TGCGCCAGCAGCTTGTCCAGCTACGAGCAGTACTTC
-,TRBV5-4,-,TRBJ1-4,CASSLDREREKLFF,TGTGCCAGCAGCTTGGACAGGGAACGTGAAAAACTGTTTTTT
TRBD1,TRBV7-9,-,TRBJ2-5,CASSYRQGMRETQYF,TGTGCCAGCAGCTATCGACAGGGTATGAGAGAGACCCAGTACTTC
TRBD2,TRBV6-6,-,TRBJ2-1,CASSYSAGARNEQFF,TGTGCCAGCAGTTACTCTGCGGGAGCGCGGAATGAGCAGTTCTTC
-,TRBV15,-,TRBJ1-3,CATSRKGSLVGGNTIYF,TGTGCCACCAGCAGGAAGGGGAGCCTTGTGGGAGGAAACACCATATATTTT
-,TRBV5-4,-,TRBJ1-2,CASSPNQEGVGGYTF,TGTGCCAGCAGCCCAAACCAGGAAGGTGTGGGAGGCTACACCTTC
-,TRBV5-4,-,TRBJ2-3,CASSSQGSTDTQYF,TGTGCCAGCAGCTCTCAGGGGAGCACAGATACGCAGTATTTT
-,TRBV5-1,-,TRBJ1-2,CASSEPGVYGYTF,TGCGCCAGCAGCGAGCCAGGTGTCTATGGCTACACCTTC
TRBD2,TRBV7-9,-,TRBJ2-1,CASSLSPSGRVLEQFF,TGTGCCAGCAGCTTATCCCCTAGCGGGAGGGTCCTTGAGCAGTTCTTC
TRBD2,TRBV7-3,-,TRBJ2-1,CASSPDHSGGQQFF,TGTGCCAGCAGCCCGGATCATAGCGGGGGGCAGCAGTTCTTC
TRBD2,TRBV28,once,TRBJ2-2,CASSTRREGRSTGELFF,TGTGCCAGCAGTACTAGGCGGGAGGGCCGTAGCACCGGGGAGCTGTTTTTT
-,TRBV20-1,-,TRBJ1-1,CSARWGAEAFF,TGCAGTGCTCGGTGGGGAGCTGAAGCTTTCTTT
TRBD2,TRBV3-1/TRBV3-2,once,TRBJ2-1,CASSVGTSPYNEQFF,TGTGCCAGCAGCGTTGGGACTAGCCCGTACAATGAGCAGTTCTTC